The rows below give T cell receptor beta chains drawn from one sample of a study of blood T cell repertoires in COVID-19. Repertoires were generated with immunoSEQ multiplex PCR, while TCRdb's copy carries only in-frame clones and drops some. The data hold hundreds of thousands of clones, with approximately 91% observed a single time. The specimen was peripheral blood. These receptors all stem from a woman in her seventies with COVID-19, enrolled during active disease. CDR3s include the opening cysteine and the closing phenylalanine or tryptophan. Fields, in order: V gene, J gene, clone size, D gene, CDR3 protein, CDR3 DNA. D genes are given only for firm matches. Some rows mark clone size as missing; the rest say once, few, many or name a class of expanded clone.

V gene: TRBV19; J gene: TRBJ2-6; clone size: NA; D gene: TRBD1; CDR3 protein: CASSPGQGFSGANVLTF; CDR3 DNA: TGTGCCAGTAGCCCGGGACAGGGGTTCTCTGGGGCCAACGTCCTGACTTTC
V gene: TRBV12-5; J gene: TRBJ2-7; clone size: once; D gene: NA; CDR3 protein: CASGPSRTNSYEQYF; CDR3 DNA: TGTGCTAGTGGTCCCTCACGGACTAACTCCTACGAGCAGTACTTC
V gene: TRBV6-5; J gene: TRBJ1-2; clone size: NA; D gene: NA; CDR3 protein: CASRPFQTNYGYTF; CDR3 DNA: TGTGCCAGCAGACCCTTCCAGACTAACTATGGCTACACCTTC
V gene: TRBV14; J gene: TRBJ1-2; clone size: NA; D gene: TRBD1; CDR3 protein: CASSHRDRYYGYTF; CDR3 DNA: TGTGCCAGCAGCCATCGGGACAGGTACTATGGCTACACCTTC
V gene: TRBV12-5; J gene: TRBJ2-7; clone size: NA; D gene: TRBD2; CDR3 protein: CASGLGLAASYEQYF; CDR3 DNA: TGTGCTAGTGGTTTGGGACTAGCGGCTTCCTACGAGCAGTACTTC
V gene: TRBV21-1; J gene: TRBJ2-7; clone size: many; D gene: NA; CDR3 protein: CASSKGKNNPHYEQYF; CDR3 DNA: TGTGCCAGCAGCAAAGGTAAGAACAACCCTCACTACGAGCAGTACTTC
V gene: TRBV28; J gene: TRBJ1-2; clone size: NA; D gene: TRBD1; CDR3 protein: CASSLFGQGGSGYTF; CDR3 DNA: TGTGCCAGCAGTTTATTCGGACAGGGCGGTAGTGGCTACACCTTC
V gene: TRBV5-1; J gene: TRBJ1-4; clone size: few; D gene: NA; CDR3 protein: CASSLYGTMGEKLFF; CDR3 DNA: TGCGCCAGCAGCTTGTATGGGACTATGGGTGAAAAACTGTTTTTT
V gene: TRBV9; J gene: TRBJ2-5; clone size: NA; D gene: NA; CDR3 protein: CASSVGQFSEETQYF; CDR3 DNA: TGTGCCAGCAGCGTAGGACAGTTCTCCGAAGAGACCCAGTACTTC
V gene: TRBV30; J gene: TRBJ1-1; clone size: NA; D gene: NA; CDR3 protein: CAWSVESELNTEAFF; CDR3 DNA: TGTGCCTGGAGTGTAGAATCCGAGTTGAACACTGAAGCTTTCTTT
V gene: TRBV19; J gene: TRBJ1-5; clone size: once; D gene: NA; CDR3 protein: CASSIFLRGYQPQHF; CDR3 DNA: TGTGCCAGTAGTATATTCCTCCGGGGTTATCAGCCCCAGCATTTT
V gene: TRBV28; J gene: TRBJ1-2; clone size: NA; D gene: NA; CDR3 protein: CAISIPSGYGYTF; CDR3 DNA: TGTGCCATCTCCATCCCGAGCGGATATGGCTACACCTTC
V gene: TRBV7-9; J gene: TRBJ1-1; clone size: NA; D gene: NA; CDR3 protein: CASSLQGMTEAFF; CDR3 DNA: TGTGCCAGCAGCTTACAGGGCATGACTGAAGCTTTCTTT
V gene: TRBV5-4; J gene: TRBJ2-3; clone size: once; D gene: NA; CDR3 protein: CASSSDRQGTDTQYF; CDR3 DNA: TGTGCCAGCAGCTCGGATAGACAGGGCACAGATACGCAGTATTTT
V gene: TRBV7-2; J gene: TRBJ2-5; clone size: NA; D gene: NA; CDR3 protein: CASSPDDSEETQYF; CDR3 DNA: TGTGCCAGCAGCCCAGATGACAGTGAAGAGACCCAGTACTTC
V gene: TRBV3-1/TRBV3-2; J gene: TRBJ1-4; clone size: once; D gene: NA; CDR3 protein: CASSIPGNGDEKLFF; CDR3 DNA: TGTGCCAGCAGCATACCAGGGAATGGCGATGAAAAACTGTTTTTT
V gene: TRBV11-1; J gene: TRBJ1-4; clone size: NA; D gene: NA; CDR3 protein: CASSLGPTNEKLFF; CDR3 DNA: TGTGCCAGCAGCTTGGGCCCAACTAATGAAAAACTGTTTTTT
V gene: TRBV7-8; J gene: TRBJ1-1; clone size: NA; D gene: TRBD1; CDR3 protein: CASSLTGTENTEAFF; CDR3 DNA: TGTGCCAGCAGCCTGACCGGGACAGAGAACACTGAAGCTTTCTTT
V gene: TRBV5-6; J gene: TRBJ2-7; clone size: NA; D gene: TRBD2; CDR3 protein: CASSWRLAYEQYF; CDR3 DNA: TGTGCCAGCAGCTGGAGACTAGCTTACGAGCAGTACTTC
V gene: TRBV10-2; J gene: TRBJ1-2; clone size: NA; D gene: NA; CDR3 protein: CASSDRGLLNYGYTF; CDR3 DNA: TGCGCCAGCAGTGATCGAGGCCTTCTTAACTATGGCTACACCTTC
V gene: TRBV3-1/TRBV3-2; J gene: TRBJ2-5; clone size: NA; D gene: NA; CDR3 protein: CASSQLNQETQYF; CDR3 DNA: TGTGCCAGCAGCCAATTAAATCAAGAGACCCAGTACTTC
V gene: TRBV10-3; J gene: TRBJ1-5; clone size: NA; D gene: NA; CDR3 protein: CAIKGEGRQPQHF; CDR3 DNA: TGTGCCATCAAGGGGGAGGGGAGGCAGCCCCAGCATTTT
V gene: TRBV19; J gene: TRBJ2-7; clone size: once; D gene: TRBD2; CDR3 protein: CASSVAGGSYEQYF; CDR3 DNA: TGTGCCAGTAGTGTTGCGGGGGGCTCCTACGAGCAGTACTTC
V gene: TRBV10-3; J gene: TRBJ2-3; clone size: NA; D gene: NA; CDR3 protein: CAIMGGGTDTQYF; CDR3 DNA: TGTGCCATCATGGGGGGAGGCACAGATACGCAGTATTTT
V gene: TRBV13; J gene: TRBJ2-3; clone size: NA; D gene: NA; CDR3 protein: CASSPITDTQYF; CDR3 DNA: TGTGCCAGCAGCCCAATCACAGATACGCAGTATTTT
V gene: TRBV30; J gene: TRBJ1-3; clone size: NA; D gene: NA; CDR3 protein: CAWDRRGSGNTIYF; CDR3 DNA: TGTGCCTGGGACCGCCGGGGCTCTGGAAACACCATATATTTT
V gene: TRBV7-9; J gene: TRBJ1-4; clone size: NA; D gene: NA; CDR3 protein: CASSSTGRESEKLFF; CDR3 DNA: TGTGCCAGCAGCTCTACCGGACGGGAGAGTGAAAAACTGTTTTTT
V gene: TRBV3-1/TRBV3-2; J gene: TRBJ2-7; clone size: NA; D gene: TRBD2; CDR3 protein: CASSPHTPGLAPYYEQYF; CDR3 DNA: TGTGCCAGCAGCCCCCACACCCCGGGACTAGCTCCCTACTACGAGCAGTACTTC
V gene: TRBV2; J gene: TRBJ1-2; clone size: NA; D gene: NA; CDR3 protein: CASTSMDSFYGYTF; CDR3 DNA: TGTGCCAGCACCTCAATGGACAGTTTCTATGGCTACACCTTC
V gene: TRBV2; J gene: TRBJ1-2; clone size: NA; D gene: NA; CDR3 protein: CAISGANYGYTF; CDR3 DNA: TGTGCCATCTCGGGAGCTAACTATGGCTACACCTTC
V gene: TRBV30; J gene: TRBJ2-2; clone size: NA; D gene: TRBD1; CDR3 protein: CAWSVYGTGGAGELFF; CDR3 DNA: TGTGCCTGGAGTGTATACGGGACAGGGGGCGCCGGGGAGCTGTTTTTT
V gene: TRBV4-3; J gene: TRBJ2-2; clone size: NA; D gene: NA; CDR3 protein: CASSQEALVTNTGELFF; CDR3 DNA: TGCGCCAGCAGCCAAGAGGCCCTAGTCACGAACACCGGGGAGCTGTTTTTT
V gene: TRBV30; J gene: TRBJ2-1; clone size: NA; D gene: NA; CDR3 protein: CAWSSGTYNEQFF; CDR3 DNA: TGTGCCTGGAGTTCGGGGACCTACAATGAGCAGTTCTTC
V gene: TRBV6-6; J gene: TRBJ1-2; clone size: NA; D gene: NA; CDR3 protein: CASSSLEGRYGYTF; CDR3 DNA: TGTGCCAGCAGTTCTTTAGAGGGCAGATATGGCTACACCTTC
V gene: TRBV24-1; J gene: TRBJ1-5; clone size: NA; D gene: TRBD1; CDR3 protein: CATSTDRASLPQHF; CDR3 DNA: TGTGCCACCAGTACCGACAGGGCCTCCTTGCCCCAGCATTTT
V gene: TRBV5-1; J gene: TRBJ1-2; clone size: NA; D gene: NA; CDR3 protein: CASSLVGGREYGYTF; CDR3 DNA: TGCGCCAGCAGCTTGGTGGGGGGAAGGGAATATGGCTACACCTTC
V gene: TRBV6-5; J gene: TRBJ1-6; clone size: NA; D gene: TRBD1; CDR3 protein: CASSTGTGYSPLHF; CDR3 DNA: TGTGCCAGCAGCACCGGGACAGGGTACTCACCCCTCCACTTT
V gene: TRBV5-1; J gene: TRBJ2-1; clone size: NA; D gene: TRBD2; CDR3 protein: CASSWLAGANSYNEQFF; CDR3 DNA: TGCGCCAGCAGCTGGCTAGCGGGGGCGAACTCCTACAATGAGCAGTTCTTC
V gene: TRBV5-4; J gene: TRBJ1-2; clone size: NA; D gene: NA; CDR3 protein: CASNPQGTYGYTF; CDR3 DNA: TGTGCCAGCAACCCGCAGGGAACCTATGGCTACACCTTC
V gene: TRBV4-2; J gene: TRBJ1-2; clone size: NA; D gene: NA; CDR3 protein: CASSQGEESSFYGYTF; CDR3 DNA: TGTGCCAGCAGCCAAGGCGAGGAGTCGTCCTTCTATGGCTACACCTTC
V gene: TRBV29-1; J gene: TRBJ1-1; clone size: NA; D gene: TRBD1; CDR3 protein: CSVDSDRGTEAFF; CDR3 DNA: TGCAGCGTTGATAGCGACAGGGGTACTGAAGCTTTCTTT
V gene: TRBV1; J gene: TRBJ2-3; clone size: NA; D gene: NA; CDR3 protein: CTSSQDRPAGRTDTQYF; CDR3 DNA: TGCACCAGCAGCCAAGATCGGCCAGCGGGGCGCACAGATACGCAGTATTTT
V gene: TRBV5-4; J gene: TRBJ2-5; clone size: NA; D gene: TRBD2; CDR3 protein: CASGAGGTQETQYF; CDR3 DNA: TGTGCCAGCGGGGCGGGGGGTACCCAAGAGACCCAGTACTTC
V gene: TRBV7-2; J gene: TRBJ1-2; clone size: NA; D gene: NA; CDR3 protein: CASSLSPGDYGYTF; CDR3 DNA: TGTGCCAGCAGCTTATCTCCGGGAGACTATGGCTACACCTTC
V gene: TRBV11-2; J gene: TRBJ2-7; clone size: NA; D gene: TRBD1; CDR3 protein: CASRTPGQGSYEQYF; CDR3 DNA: TGTGCCAGCAGAACACCGGGACAGGGCTCCTACGAGCAGTACTTC
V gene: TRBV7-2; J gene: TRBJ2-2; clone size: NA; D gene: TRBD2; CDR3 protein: CASSLGTSGVTGELFF; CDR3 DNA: TGTGCCAGCAGCCTTGGGACTAGCGGGGTCACCGGGGAGCTGTTTTTT